The 22 T cell receptor beta chains given below trace back to one sample, sequenced in a study of OX40 agonist ivuxolimab in advanced cancers. Assay: immunoSEQ multiplex PCR; the TCRdb copy retains only in-frame clones and omits some. The top ten clones hold around 0.7% of a sample with 90,000 to 120,000 clones, approximately 90% of them seen once. The material was CD4+ or CD8+ T cells sorted from blood, obtained in a trial of the OX40 agonist ivuxolimab. The receptors stem from an adult with an advanced solid tumor such as melanoma, head and neck, liver or kidney cancer.

The gene calls are TRBV6-5 and TRBJ1-3, with D unclear. Germline-derived CDR1 and CDR2 are MNHEY and SVGAGI. This CDR3 comprises 15 residues. V lost 6 bases and J 0 bases, leaving 12 bases between the germline ends. CDR3 region: CASSRQDVSGNTIYF. CDR3 sequence (DNA): TGTGCCAGCAGCCGGCAGGACGTCTCTGGAAACACCATATATTTT.

Worth noting for this clone: Germline is not matched at one junction end, which may reflect a read error. The CDR3, as DNA: TGTGCCAGCCCACCCGCTAGCATGGGGTCCTACGAGCAGTACTTC. Amino acid sequence: CASPPASMGSYEQYF. This chain links TRBV18 with TRBJ2-7; weak D call: TRBD2 (5 bases). The CDR3 sequence is 15 residues long. Looked up from germline, CDR1 is KGHSH and CDR2 is LQKENI.

This chain links TRBV6-1 with TRBJ1-5; a weak D match, TRBD1 (5 bases). Germline-derived CDR1 and CDR2 are MNHNS and SASEGT. The ends were cut back, 3 bases at V and 6 bases at J, with 15 bases in the middle. The CDR3 has 15 residues. The CDR3 sequence: CASSDKTPGGQPQHF. The CDR3 DNA sequence: TGTGCCAGCAGTGATAAGACCCCGGGGGGTCAGCCCCAGCATTTT.

This clone was counted a single time. The genes are TRBV19 and TRBJ1-1, with D tentatively TRBD1 (5 bases). CDR1 and CDR2 from the germline V gene are LNHDA and SQIVND (reference sequence). V was cut by 7 bases and J by 4 bases, with 19 bases left in between. This CDR3 comprises 15 residues. CDR3 in DNA: TGTGCCAGTACCTCCACCACAGGCTTAGGCACTGAAGCTTTCTTT. It encodes CASTSTTGLGTEAFF.

The chain couples TRBV5-6 to TRBJ1-2, with D unresolved. The V gene's germline CDR1 is SGHDT and CDR2 YYEEEE. This CDR3 is built from 12 residues. The germline V and J ends were trimmed by 4 bases and 8 bases, with 12 bases remaining between them. The CDR3 DNA follows: TGTGCCAGCAGCCCGCTGGGGAAGGGCTACACCTTC. Residues: CASSPLGKGYTF.

The rearrangement joins TRBV29-1 to TRBJ2-5; possible D gene TRBD1, 5 bases. Germline V gives CDR1 SQVTM, CDR2 ANQGSEA. CDR3 length: 12 residues. V lost 4 bases, J lost 5 bases, and 11 bases lay in between. The CDR3, as DNA: TGCAGCGTTGTGGGGCAGGCGGAGACCCAGTACTTC. This codes for CSVVGQAETQYF.

The CDR3 nucleotides are TGTGCCAGCTCACTTCCTTTAGCAAATGAGCAGTTCTTC. It translates to CASSLPLANEQFF. V gene TRBV18 combines with J gene TRBJ2-1; D not resolved. Germline CDR1 and CDR2: KGHSH and LQKENI. The CDR3 is made up of 13 amino acids. The germline V and J ends were trimmed by 4 bases and 7 bases, with 11 bases remaining between them.

V usage is TRBV18 and J usage is TRBJ2-5; D is uncertain. CDR3 length: 14 residues. V was pared by 6 bases and J by 1 base, with 12 bases between. The germline V gene has CDR1 KGHSH and CDR2 LQKENI. CDR3 DNA sequence: TGTGCCAGCTCGATCCAGGTTCCCCAAGAGACCCAGTACTTC. Its protein is CASSIQVPQETQYF.

The rearrangement joins TRBV5-1 to TRBJ2-1; 9 bases match TRBD2. Germline V gene data show CDR1 as SGHRS and CDR2 as YFSETQ. The CDR3 covers 13 residues. Unmatched junction bases numbered 3, after V lost 1 base and J lost 10 bases. This CDR3 reads CASSLRTSVEQFF. The CDR3 DNA reads as TGCGCCAGCAGCTTGAGGACTAGCGTAGAGCAGTTCTTC.

This chain links TRBV6-5 with TRBJ2-2; 10 bases fit TRBD1. Germline assignment: CDR1 MNHEY and CDR2 SVGAGI. V lost 8 bases, J lost 2 bases, and 5 bases stayed unmatched. The CDR3 covers 15 residues. The CDR3 DNA is TGTGCCAGCCGCTGGGACAGGGGAAACACCGGGGAGCTGTTTTTT. It encodes CASRWDRGNTGELFF.

The genes are TRBV6-1 and TRBJ1-2, with 8 bases lining up with TRBD1. The CDR3 is made up of 12 amino acids. Germline CDR1 and CDR2: MNHNS and SASEGT. V lost 6 bases and J lost 8; bases outside the gene matches: 5. CDR3 sequence: CASSPTGEGYTF. For the CDR3, the DNA is TGTGCCAGCAGCCCGACAGGGGAAGGCTACACCTTC.

J is TRBJ2-7 and V is TRBV6-1; TRBD2 is a possible D gene (6 bases). Trimming took off 7 bases at V and 3 bases at J, with 7 bases between the two ends. CDR3 size: 11 residues. Germline V gene data show CDR1 as MNHNS and CDR2 as SASEGT. The CDR3: CASTSVYEQYF. As DNA, the CDR3 is TGTGCCAGCACTAGCGTCTACGAGCAGTACTTC.

This chain joins TRBV4-1 and TRBJ2-5, with a tentative D call TRBD2 (7 bases). The CDR3 extends over 15 amino acids. The V gene's germline CDR1 is MGHRA and CDR2 YSYEKL. The V end lost 4 bases, the J end lost 5 bases, and 17 bases lay between the germline ends. The CDR3 DNA follows: TGCGCCAGCAGCCGCGGACTGGGAGGGGGGGAGACCCAGTACTTC. Amino acid sequence: CASSRGLGGGETQYF.

V gene TRBV7-2 combines with J gene TRBJ2-2, with D possibly matching TRBD2 (6 bases). The CDR3 length is 16 residues. Germline V gene sequence: CDR1 SGHTA, CDR2 FQGNSA. Trimming removed 4 bases from V and 1 base from J, with 13 bases in between. Here the CDR3 reads CASSSSPAGNTGELFF. The CDR3 nucleotides are TGTGCCAGCAGCTCCAGCCCAGCGGGGAACACCGGGGAGCTGTTTTTT.

V and J are TRBV19 and TRBJ2-7, with 10 positions matching TRBD2. The ends lost 0 bases at V and 3 bases at J; junction bases unmatched: 2. The CDR3 sequence is 15 residues long. Looked up from germline, CDR1 is LNHDA and CDR2 is SQIVND (reference sequence). The CDR3 DNA reads TGTGCCAGTAGTATAGAAACTAGCGGGATCTACGAGCAGTACTTC. Protein: CASSIETSGIYEQYF.

The J gene is TRBJ1-2, the V gene TRBV7-2, with D possibly TRBD1 on 5 matching bases. From germline, CDR1 is SGHTA and CDR2 FQGNSA. V shed 4 bases and J shed 2 bases, with 11 bases lying between them. The CDR3 is made up of 14 amino acids. The CDR3 spells CASSSSGNNYGYTF. The DNA for the CDR3 is TGTGCCAGCAGCTCCTCAGGGAACAACTATGGCTACACCTTC. The variable domain in full, with the rest retrieved from reference TRBV7-2 and TRBJ1-2, is GAGVSQSPSNKVTEKGKDVELRCDPISGHTALYWYRQSLGQGLEFLIYFQGNSAPDKSGLPSDRFSAERTGGSVSTLTIQRTQQEDSAVYLCASSSSGNNYGYTFGSGTRLTVV.

The chain carries TRBV5-1 and TRBJ1-4, with D perhaps TRBD1 (5 bases). V was clipped by 2 bases and J by 0 bases, with 8 bases between them. The length of the CDR3 is 15 residues. Germline values: CDR1 SGHRS, CDR2 YFSETQ. The CDR3 region has the DNA TGCGCCAGCAGCTTAGGAGGGGCAACTAATGAAAAACTGTTTTTT. The encoded protein is CASSLGGATNEKLFF.

The rearrangement uses TRBV5-6 and TRBJ2-7; 10 positions match TRBD1. Germline lookup yields CDR1 SGHDT and CDR2 YYEEEE. This CDR3 region has 14 residues. With 4 bases clipped from V and 5 bases from J, the junction kept 6 bases outside the gene matches. The CDR3 nucleotides read TGTGCCAGCAGCCATCCGGGACAGGGGAACGAGCAGTACTTC. Residues: CASSHPGQGNEQYF.

The chain joins TRBV4-1 to TRBJ1-5; TRBD1 is a possible D gene (5 bases). The CDR3 is 15 amino acids. CDR1 MGHRA and CDR2 YSYEKL come from the germline V gene. Trimming left V 0 bases short and J 6 bases short, with 12 bases between. Written as DNA, the CDR3 is TGCGCCAGCAGCCAAGATCGAGGACACGGTCAGCCCCAGCATTTT. Translated, it gives CASSQDRGHGQPQHF.

The chain is built from TRBV5-4 and TRBJ2-2, with 9 bases matching TRBD1. With 4 bases clipped from V and 7 bases from J, the junction kept 8 bases outside the gene matches. The CDR3 is made up of 15 amino acids. Germline V CDR1 and CDR2: SGHNT, YYREEE (reference sequence). The CDR3 nucleotides are TGTGCCAGCAGCCTATCCGGGACAGGGTTCGGGGAGCTGTTTTTT. Translation gives CASSLSGTGFGELFF.

This clone was seen once. The V gene is TRBV30, the J gene TRBJ2-1; D ambiguous. The CDR3 runs 13 residues. The germline V gene has CDR1 GTSNPN and CDR2 SVGIG (reference sequence). V was trimmed by 1 base and J by 5 bases, leaving 9 bases between them. CDR3 protein: CAWSGSPHNEQFF. The CDR3 DNA is TGTGCCTGGAGTGGCTCCCCCCACAATGAGCAGTTCTTC.

The rearrangement joins TRBV9 to TRBJ2-4; TRBD2 aligns across 9 bases. Per the germline V gene, CDR1 is SGDLS and CDR2 is YYNGEE. The CDR3 totals 18 residues. V lost 0 bases and J lost 1; bases outside the gene matches: 8. The CDR3 loop reads CASSVGSGGIGAKNIQYF. The CDR3 bases are TGTGCCAGCAGCGTAGGTAGCGGGGGCATAGGGGCCAAAAACATTCAGTACTTC.